This entry lists 7 T cell receptor beta chains sequenced from one sample in a study of T-cell reconstitution after alpha-beta-depleted transplantation in children. Unique molecular identifiers featured in how the TCRbeta library was prepared. Via MiXCR, TCRdb re-called the PCR reads, giving one row per CDR3 protein. The table lists approximately 510,000 distinct CDR3 sequences, around 16% of them singletons. Material: PBMCs from the stem cell graft donor, obtained from the stem cell graft. These TCRs come from a human donor who donated a stem cell graft to a child with acute lymphoblastic leukemia.

V and J are TRBV6-4 and TRBJ2-6, with 9 bases aligning to TRBD2. The germline gives CDR1 MRHNA, CDR2 SNTAGT. J was trimmed by 0 bases and V by 0 bases; bases with no gene match: 0. This CDR3 is built from 17 residues. CDR3 protein: CASSDSREGSGANVLTF. DNA of the CDR3: TGTGCCAGCAGTGACTCGCGGGAGGGCTCTGGGGCCAACGTCCTGACTTTC.

This clonotype has a handful of counts. V usage is TRBV28 and J usage is TRBJ2-1; D perhaps matches TRBD2 (6 bases). The CDR3 sequence is 15 residues long. CDR1 and CDR2 (germline): MDHEN, SYDVKM. Deletions cut 3 bases from V and 6 bases from J, with 15 bases between. CDR3 amino acids: CASSFRPWRGNEQFF. As DNA, the CDR3 is TGTGCCAGCAGTTTCCGTCCTTGGCGGGGCAATGAGCAGTTCTTC.

The chain joins TRBV4-2 to TRBJ2-7, with D tentatively TRBD1 (6 bases). CDR3 length: 14 residues. V was cut by 2 bases and J by 1 base, with 9 bases left in between. Looked up from germline, CDR1 is LGHNA and CDR2 is YNFKEQ. Here the CDR3 reads CASSQRTDSYEQYF. The CDR3, as DNA: TGTGCCAGCAGCCAACGGACAGATTCCTACGAGCAGTACTTC.

The chain recombines TRBV18 with TRBJ1-1; no definite D call. Trimming pared 2 bases from V and 1 base from J, leaving 11 bases between. The V gene's germline CDR1 is KGHSH and CDR2 LQKENI. The CDR3 length is 15 residues. The CDR3 is CASSPGPAGNTEAFF. The CDR3 nucleotides read TGTGCCAGCTCACCAGGTCCGGCAGGGAACACTGAAGCTTTCTTT.

About this clonotype itself: Germline is not matched at one junction end, which may reflect a read error. This chain connects TRBV29-1 to TRBJ1-4; 10 nucleotides align to TRBD1. CDR3 length equals 15 residues. CDR1 and CDR2 from the germline V gene are SQVTM and ANQGSEA. CDR3 DNA sequence: TGCAGCTTTGACTCTCGACAGGGGGCAAGGGAAAAACTGTTTTTT. This translates into CSFDSRQGAREKLFF.

V is TRBV29-1 and J is TRBJ2-1, with a tentative D call TRBD1 (5 bases). The germline CDR1 and CDR2 sequences are SQVTM and ANQGSEA. The CDR3 sequence is 14 residues long. Trimming left V 7 bases short and J 0 bases short, with 13 bases between. CDR3 sequence (DNA): TGCAGCGCCGCAGGGCGCGGCTCCTACAATGAGCAGTTCTTC. Translated: CSAAGRGSYNEQFF.

This rearrangement joins TRBV5-1 to TRBJ2-2, with 9 bases matching TRBD1. Germline V gene sequence: CDR1 SGHRS, CDR2 YFSETQ. V lost 3 bases and J lost 7; bases outside the gene matches: 13. There are 17 residues in the CDR3. CDR3 nucleotides: TGCGCCAGCAGCTCGAACCCTGGGGGACAGGGAATCGGGGAGCTGTTTTTT. Translating gives CASSSNPGGQGIGELFF.